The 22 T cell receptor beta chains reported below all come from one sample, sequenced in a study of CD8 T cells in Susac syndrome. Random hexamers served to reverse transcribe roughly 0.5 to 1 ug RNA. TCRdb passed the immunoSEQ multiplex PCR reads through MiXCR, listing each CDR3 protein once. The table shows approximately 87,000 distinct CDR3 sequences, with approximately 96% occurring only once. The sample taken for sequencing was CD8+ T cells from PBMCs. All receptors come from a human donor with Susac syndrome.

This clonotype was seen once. The CDR3 loop is CASSFGRYNSPLHF. CDR3 in DNA: TGTGCCAGCAGTTTCGGAAGGTATAATTCACCCCTCCACTTT. This chain joins TRBV28 and TRBJ1-6, with D hard to call. The V end was cut by 3 bases, the J end by 4 bases, with 7 bases between. Germline V gene lookup returns CDR1 MDHEN and CDR2 SYDVKM. CDR3 length: 14 residues. Full variable domain (rest looked up from reference TRBV28 and TRBJ1-6): DVKVTQSSRYLVKRTGEKVFLECVQDMDHENMFWYRQDPGLGLRLIYFSYDVKMKEKGDIPEGYSVSREKKERFSLILESASTNQTSMYLCASSFGRYNSPLHFGNGTRLTVT.

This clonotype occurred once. The CDR3 loop reads CASSVGRAALNTEAFF. The CDR3 coding sequence is TGTGCCAGCAGCGTAGGAAGGGCAGCTTTGAACACTGAAGCTTTCTTT. The V call is TRBV9, the J call TRBJ1-1; no definite D call. The CDR3 is 16 residues long. The V gene's germline CDR1 is SGDLS and CDR2 YYNGEE. With 0 bases removed from V and 0 bases from J, the gap between germline ends came to 12 bases.

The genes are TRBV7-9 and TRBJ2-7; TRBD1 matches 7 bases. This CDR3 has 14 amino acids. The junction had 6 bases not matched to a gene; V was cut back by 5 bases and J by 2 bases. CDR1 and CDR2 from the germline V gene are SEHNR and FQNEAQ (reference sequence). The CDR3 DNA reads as TGTGCCAGCAGCCCCCGGGACAGAGCCTACGAGCAGTACGTC. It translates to CASSPRDRAYEQYV.

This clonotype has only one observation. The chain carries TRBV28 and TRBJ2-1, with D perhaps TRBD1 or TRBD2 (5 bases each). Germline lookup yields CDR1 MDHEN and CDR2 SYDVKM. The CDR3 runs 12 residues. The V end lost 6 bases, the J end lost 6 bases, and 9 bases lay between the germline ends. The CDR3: CASSWGFNEQFF. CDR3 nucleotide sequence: TGTGCCAGCAGCTGGGGGTTCAATGAGCAGTTCTTC.

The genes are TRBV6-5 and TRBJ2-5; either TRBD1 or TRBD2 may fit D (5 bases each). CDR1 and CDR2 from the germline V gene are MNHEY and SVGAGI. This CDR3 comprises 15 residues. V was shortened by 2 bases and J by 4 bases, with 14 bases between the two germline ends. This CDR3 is CASSYTTGRRETQYF. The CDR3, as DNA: TGTGCCAGCAGTTACACCACGGGGCGTCGAGAGACCCAGTACTTC.

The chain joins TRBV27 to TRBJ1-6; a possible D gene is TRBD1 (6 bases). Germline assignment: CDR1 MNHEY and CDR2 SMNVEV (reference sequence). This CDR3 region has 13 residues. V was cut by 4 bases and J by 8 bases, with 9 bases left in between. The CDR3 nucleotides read TGTGCCAGCAGTTACAGGGATTATTCACCCCTCCACTTT. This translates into CASSYRDYSPLHF.

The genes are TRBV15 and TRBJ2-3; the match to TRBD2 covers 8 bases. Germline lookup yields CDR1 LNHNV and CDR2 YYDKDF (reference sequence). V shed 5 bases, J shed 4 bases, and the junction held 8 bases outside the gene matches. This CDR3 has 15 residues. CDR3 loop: CATSDRLATADTQYF. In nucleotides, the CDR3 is TGTGCCACCAGCGACCGACTAGCGACGGCAGATACGCAGTATTTT.

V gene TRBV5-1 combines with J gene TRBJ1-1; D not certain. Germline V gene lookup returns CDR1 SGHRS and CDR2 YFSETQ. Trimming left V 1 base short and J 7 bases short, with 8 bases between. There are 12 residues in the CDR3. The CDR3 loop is CASSLIGVEAFF. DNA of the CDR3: TGCGCCAGCAGCTTGATTGGAGTTGAAGCTTTCTTT.

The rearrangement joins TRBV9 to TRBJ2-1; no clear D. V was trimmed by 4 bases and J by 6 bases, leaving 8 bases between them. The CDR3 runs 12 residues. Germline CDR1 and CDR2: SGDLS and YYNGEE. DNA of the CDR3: TGTGCCAGCAGCCCCGATGCCAATGAGCAGTTCTTC. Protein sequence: CASSPDANEQFF.

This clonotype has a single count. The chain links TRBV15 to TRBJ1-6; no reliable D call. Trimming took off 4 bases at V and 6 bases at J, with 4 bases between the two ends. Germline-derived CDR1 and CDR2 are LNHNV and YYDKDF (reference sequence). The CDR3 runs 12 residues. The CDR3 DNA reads TGTGCCACCAGCATCGGTAATTCACCCCTCCACTTT. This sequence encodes CATSIGNSPLHF.

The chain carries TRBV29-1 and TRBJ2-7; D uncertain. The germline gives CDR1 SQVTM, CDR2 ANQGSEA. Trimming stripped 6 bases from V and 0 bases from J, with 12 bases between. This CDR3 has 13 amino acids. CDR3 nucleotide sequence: TGCAGCGTCCGAGTGCCAAACTCCTACGAGCAGTACTTC. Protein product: CSVRVPNSYEQYF.

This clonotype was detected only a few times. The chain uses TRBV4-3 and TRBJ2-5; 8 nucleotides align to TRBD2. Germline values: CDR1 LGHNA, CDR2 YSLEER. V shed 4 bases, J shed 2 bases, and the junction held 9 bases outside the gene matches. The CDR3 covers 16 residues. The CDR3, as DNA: TGCGCCAGCAGCCCCCCCGGGGGGGCCAGACAAGAGACCCAGTACTTC. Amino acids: CASSPPGGARQETQYF.

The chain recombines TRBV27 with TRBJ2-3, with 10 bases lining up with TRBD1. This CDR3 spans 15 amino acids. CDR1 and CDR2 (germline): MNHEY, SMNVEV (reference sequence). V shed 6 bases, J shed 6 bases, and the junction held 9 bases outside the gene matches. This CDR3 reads CASRLTGGRFDTQYF. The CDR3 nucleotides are TGTGCCAGCAGACTGACAGGGGGCAGGTTCGATACGCAGTATTTT.

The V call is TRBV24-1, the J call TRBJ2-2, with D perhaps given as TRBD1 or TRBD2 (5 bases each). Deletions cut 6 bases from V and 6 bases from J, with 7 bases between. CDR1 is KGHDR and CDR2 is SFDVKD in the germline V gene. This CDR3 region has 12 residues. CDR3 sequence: CATSWGSGELFF. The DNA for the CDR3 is TGTGCCACCAGTTGGGGGTCCGGGGAGCTGTTTTTT.

Here the CDR3 DNA reads TGCAGTGCTACACATTCTCTTTTTGGCTACACCTTC. This sequence encodes CSATHSLFGYTF. The chain joins TRBV20-1 to TRBJ1-2; D gene unclear. The CDR3 contains 12 residues. CDR1 is DFQATT, CDR2 SNEGSKA, per germline (reference sequence). Trimming removed 4 bases from V and 7 bases from J, with 13 bases in between.

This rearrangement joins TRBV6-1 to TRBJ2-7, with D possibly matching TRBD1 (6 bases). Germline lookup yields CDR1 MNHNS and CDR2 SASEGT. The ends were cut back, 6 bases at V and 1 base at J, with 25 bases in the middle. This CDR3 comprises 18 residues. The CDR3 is CASRAILTGSSLSYEQYV. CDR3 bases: TGTGCCAGCAGGGCCATCCTAACAGGGTCCTCGTTGTCCTACGAGCAGTACGTC.

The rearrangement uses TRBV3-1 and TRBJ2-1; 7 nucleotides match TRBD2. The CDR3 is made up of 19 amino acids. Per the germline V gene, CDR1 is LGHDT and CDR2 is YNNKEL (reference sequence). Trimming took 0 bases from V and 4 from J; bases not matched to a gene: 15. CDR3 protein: CASSQDIKGLNEIYNEQFF. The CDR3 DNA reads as TGTGCCAGCAGCCAAGACATTAAGGGACTAAATGAGATATACAATGAGCAGTTCTTC.

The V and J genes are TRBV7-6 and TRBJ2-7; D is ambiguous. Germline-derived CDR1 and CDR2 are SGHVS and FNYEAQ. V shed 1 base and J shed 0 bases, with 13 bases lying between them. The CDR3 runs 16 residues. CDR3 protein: CASSLGTGGSSYEQYF. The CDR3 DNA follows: TGTGCCAGCAGCTTAGGGACCGGCGGTAGCTCCTACGAGCAGTACTTC.

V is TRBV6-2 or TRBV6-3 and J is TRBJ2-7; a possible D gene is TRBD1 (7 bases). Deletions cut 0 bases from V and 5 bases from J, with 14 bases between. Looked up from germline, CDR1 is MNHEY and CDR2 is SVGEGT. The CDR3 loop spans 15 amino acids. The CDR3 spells CASSYSTGTLDEQYF. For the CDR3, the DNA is TGTGCCAGCAGTTACTCGACAGGGACTTTGGACGAGCAGTACTTC.

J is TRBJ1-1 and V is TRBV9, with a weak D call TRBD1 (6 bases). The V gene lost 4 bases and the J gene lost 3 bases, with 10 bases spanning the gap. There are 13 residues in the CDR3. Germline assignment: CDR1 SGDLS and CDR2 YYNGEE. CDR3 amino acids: CASSLQGHTEAFF. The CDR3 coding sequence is TGTGCCAGCAGCCTCCAGGGGCACACTGAAGCTTTCTTT.

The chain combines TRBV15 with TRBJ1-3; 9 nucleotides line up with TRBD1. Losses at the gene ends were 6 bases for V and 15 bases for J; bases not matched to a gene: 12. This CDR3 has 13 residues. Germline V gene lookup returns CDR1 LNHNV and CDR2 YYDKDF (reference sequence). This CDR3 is CATSIGTGSTEYF. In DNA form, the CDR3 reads TGTGCCACCAGTATCGGGACAGGGTCGACCGAATATTTT. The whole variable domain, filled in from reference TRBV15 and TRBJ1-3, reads DAMVIQNPRYQVTQFGKPVTLSCSQTLNHNVMYWYQQKSSQAPKLLFHYYDKDFNNEADTPDNFQSRRPNTSFCFLDIRSPGLGDTAMYLCATSIGTGSTEYFGEGSWLTVV.

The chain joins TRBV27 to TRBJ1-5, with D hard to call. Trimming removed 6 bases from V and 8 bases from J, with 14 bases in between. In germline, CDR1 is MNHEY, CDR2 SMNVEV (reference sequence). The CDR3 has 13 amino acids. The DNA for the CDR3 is TGTGCCAGCAGCGACATCCCCACGGAGCCCCAGCATTTT. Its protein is CASSDIPTEPQHF.